The next 23 T cell receptor beta chains were all read from a single sample in a study of blood T cell repertoires in COVID-19. Clones were read by immunoSEQ multiplex PCR, and TCRdb kept only the in-frame ones, dropping some. The top ten hold about 2% of the sample, which has under 350,000 clones, 89% seen once. Sequenced: peripheral blood. These receptors were taken from a woman in her twenties or thirties with COVID-19, enrolled during active disease.

The gene calls are TRBV3-1 (or the pseudogene TRBV3-2) and TRBJ1-2, with D possibly being TRBD1 (5 bases). V lost 4 bases and J 8 bases, leaving 14 bases between the germline ends. Germline V CDR1 and CDR2: LGHDT, YNNKEL (reference sequence). The CDR3 contains 13 residues. CDR3 nucleotide sequence: TGTGCCAGCAGCCCCCTCGGGGCGGGAGGCTACACCTTC. Its protein product is CASSPLGAGGYTF.

The rearrangement joins TRBV5-1 to TRBJ2-5, with 10 positions matching TRBD1. V gave up 4 bases and J gave up 5 bases; unmatched junction bases: 5. Germline-derived CDR1 and CDR2 are SGHRS and YFSETQ. The CDR3 contains 14 residues. The CDR3 loop is CASSPGTGVETQYF. The CDR3 DNA is TGCGCCAGCAGCCCAGGGACAGGGGTCGAGACCCAGTACTTC.

This clone was seen many times. V is TRBV7-9 and J is TRBJ1-4; 11 bases match TRBD1. The CDR3 is 15 residues long. Germline V gene data show CDR1 as SEHNR and CDR2 as FQNEAQ (reference sequence). J lost 11 bases, V lost 5 bases, and 10 bases had no gene match. The CDR3, as DNA: TGTGCCAGCAGCCGAAGTAGGACAGGGGGCATGAAACTGTTTTTT. Translation: CASSRSRTGGMKLFF.

J is TRBJ2-6 and V is TRBV7-9; 10 nucleotides line up with TRBD1. Per germline, CDR1 SEHNR and CDR2 FQNEAQ (reference sequence). CDR3 length: 17 amino acids. The ends lost 5 bases at V and 10 bases at J; junction bases unmatched: 14. CDR3 region: CASSGLVDRGPSNVLTF. In DNA, the CDR3 is TGTGCCAGCAGCGGACTCGTTGACAGGGGGCCGTCTAACGTCCTGACTTTC.

V is TRBV9 and J is TRBJ2-1; 7 nucleotides line up with TRBD2. Germline values: CDR1 SGDLS, CDR2 YYNGEE. The junction had 9 bases not matched to a gene; V was cut back by 4 bases and J by 2 bases. This CDR3 contains 16 residues. The CDR3 here is CASSYFGAGAYNEQFF. The CDR3 DNA reads TGTGCCAGCAGCTACTTCGGCGCGGGGGCCTACAATGAGCAGTTCTTC.

CDR3 region: CASSPSGAAYNEQFF. The CDR3 DNA is TGTGCCAGCAGCCCTAGCGGGGCTGCCTACAATGAGCAGTTCTTC. V usage is TRBV7-9 and J usage is TRBJ2-1; 9 bases agree with TRBD2. The J segment lost 2 bases and the V segment lost 5 bases, leaving 4 bases of the junction unmatched. Germline V gene lookup returns CDR1 SEHNR and CDR2 FQNEAQ (reference sequence). The CDR3 sequence is 15 residues long.

This clone has just a few counts. The chain combines TRBV6-5 with TRBJ2-3; maybe TRBD2 (6 bases). V was trimmed by 7 bases and J by 1 base, leaving 15 bases between them. This CDR3 spans 15 amino acids. Germline loops: CDR1 MNHEY, CDR2 SVGAGI. This CDR3 reads CASKSLAEGTDTQYF. CDR3 DNA sequence: TGTGCCAGCAAGTCGTTAGCGGAAGGCACAGATACGCAGTATTTT.

The chain has TRBV11-2 and TRBJ2-6; D possibly corresponds to TRBD2 (6 bases). Between the trimmed V and J ends, which lost 5 bases and 2 bases, there was a span of 13 bases. CDR1 is SGHAT and CDR2 is FQNNGV in the germline V gene. This CDR3 comprises 16 residues. The CDR3 loop reads CASSPRGSAGANVLTF. The CDR3 coding sequence is TGTGCCAGCAGCCCTCGGGGGAGCGCTGGGGCCAACGTCCTGACTTTC. Together with reference TRBV11-2 and TRBJ2-6, the CDR3 gives the full variable domain: EAGVAQSPRYKIIEKRQSVAFWCNPISGHATLYWYQQILGQGPKLLIQFQNNGVVDDSQLPKDRFSAERLKGVDSTLKIQPAKLEDSAVYLCASSPRGSAGANVLTFGAGSRLTVL.

The rearrangement links TRBV12-3 or TRBV12-4 to TRBJ1-2; D might be TRBD1 (6 bases). V lost 4 bases and J lost 5, with 11 bases in between. The CDR3 extends over 13 amino acids. The CDR3 DNA sequence: TGTGCCAGCAGTTGGGGGGGCCAATATGGCTACACCTTC. It is translated as CASSWGGQYGYTF.

The genes are TRBV19 and TRBJ1-3; D gene uncertain. Looked up from germline, CDR1 is LNHDA and CDR2 is SQIVND (reference sequence). CDR3 size: 16 residues. V lost 6 bases and J lost 4, with 19 bases in between. The CDR3 loop reads CASRTPRGKIGNTIYF. The CDR3 region has the DNA TGTGCCAGTAGAACACCCCGGGGTAAAATCGGAAACACCATATATTTT.

The chain employs TRBV29-1 and TRBJ2-5, with TRBD1 matching over 9 bases. V was pared by 3 bases and J by 3 bases, with 8 bases of the junction left unmatched. Germline V lookup: CDR1 SQVTM, CDR2 ANQGSEA. This CDR3 is built from 15 residues. CDR3 in amino acids: CSVESWDRVKETQYF. In DNA form, the CDR3 reads TGCAGCGTTGAGTCCTGGGACAGGGTAAAAGAGACCCAGTACTTC.

The gene calls are TRBV9 and TRBJ1-2; TRBD1 agrees at 7 bases. V lost 3 bases and J lost 1; bases outside the gene matches: 6. The germline V gene encodes CDR1 SGDLS and CDR2 YYNGEE. The CDR3 sequence is 15 residues long. In nucleotides, the CDR3 is TGTGCCAGCAGCGCTAGGACAGGCCATAACTATGGCTACACCTTC. This gives the protein CASSARTGHNYGYTF.

V usage is TRBV3-1 (or the pseudogene TRBV3-2) and J usage is TRBJ1-3; the match to TRBD1 covers 9 bases. V lost 4 bases and J lost 8; bases outside the gene matches: 6. CDR3 length: 14 amino acids. Germline V gives CDR1 LGHDT, CDR2 YNNKEL (reference sequence). In DNA form, the CDR3 reads TGTGCCAGCAGCCGGTCGGGACAGGGCTACACCATATATTTT. The encoded protein is CASSRSGQGYTIYF.

V and J are TRBV10-3 and TRBJ2-5; TRBD1 matches 8 bases. Germline V lookup: CDR1 ENHRY, CDR2 SYGVKD. The CDR3 loop spans 14 amino acids. After removal of 5 bases from V and 5 bases from J, the junction contained 7 bases not matched to a gene. CDR3 amino acids: CAISPGGAKETQYF. CDR3 nucleotide sequence: TGTGCCATCAGTCCAGGGGGCGCGAAGGAGACCCAGTACTTC.

V and J are TRBV27 and TRBJ2-1, with TRBD2 matching 7 bases. Germline values: CDR1 MNHEY, CDR2 SMNVEV (reference sequence). The CDR3 is 15 residues long. V lost 5 bases and J lost 1; bases outside the gene matches: 5. The CDR3 DNA follows: TGTGCCAGCAGTCGAGCGGGGCTATCCTACAATGAGCAGTTCTTC. Translated: CASSRAGLSYNEQFF.

In DNA form, the CDR3 reads TGTGCCAGCAGCTTTGGGCAGGGCTACACCGGGGAGCTGTTTTTT. Its translation: CASSFGQGYTGELFF. The rearrangement joins TRBV7-9 to TRBJ2-2; D is perhaps TRBD1 (5 bases). Germline CDR1 and CDR2: SEHNR and FQNEAQ (reference sequence). Trimming took off 3 bases at V and 3 bases at J, with 11 bases between the two ends. This CDR3 has 15 residues.

V and J are TRBV5-4 and TRBJ1-1; 7 bases agree with TRBD1. Germline V gives CDR1 SGHNT, CDR2 YYREEE (reference sequence). This CDR3 has 15 amino acids. V was pared by 0 bases and J by 5 bases, with 7 bases of the junction left unmatched. The CDR3: CASSLGLTGRTEAFF. The DNA for the CDR3 is TGTGCCAGCAGCTTGGGGCTGACAGGGAGAACTGAAGCTTTCTTT.

The gene calls are TRBV10-3 and TRBJ1-5; 7 nucleotides match TRBD1. Germline V CDR1 and CDR2: ENHRY, SYGVKD. V shed 6 bases and J 5 bases; nucleotides not matched to a gene: 4. CDR3 length equals 13 residues. CDR3 amino acids: CAISAGGDQPQHF. CDR3 nucleotides: TGTGCCATCAGCGCAGGGGGAGATCAGCCCCAGCATTTT.

This clone was found a few times. The V call is TRBV19, the J call TRBJ1-1, with 11 nucleotides matching TRBD1. Germline V gives CDR1 LNHDA, CDR2 SQIVND (reference sequence). V was clipped by 3 bases and J by 6 bases; unmatched bases: 6. CDR3 size: 15 residues. The chain's CDR3 is CASSMGDRGFPEAFF. CDR3 DNA sequence: TGTGCCAGTAGTATGGGGGACAGGGGGTTTCCTGAAGCTTTCTTT.

This clone occurred once. The CDR3 reads CASSLSPNPQETQYF. DNA of the CDR3: TGTGCCAGCAGCTTATCGCCTAATCCACAAGAGACCCAGTACTTC. This rearrangement joins TRBV5-6 to TRBJ2-5; D not resolved. Germline lookup yields CDR1 SGHDT and CDR2 YYEEEE. With 2 bases removed from V and 2 bases from J, the gap between germline ends came to 13 bases. This CDR3 comprises 15 residues.

The chain recombines TRBV6-5 with TRBJ2-2, with TRBD2 matching over 7 bases. The V and J ends lost 2 bases and 5 bases, in that order; junction bases with no gene match: 5. The CDR3 contains 15 residues. Germline CDR1 and CDR2: MNHEY and SVGAGI. The CDR3 DNA is TGTGCCAGCAGTTACCAACCAGCGGGGACCGGGGAGCTGTTTTTT. Encoded protein: CASSYQPAGTGELFF.

The chain is built from TRBV19 and TRBJ1-4, with 11 bases lining up with TRBD1. The CDR3 runs 16 residues. Germline V gives CDR1 LNHDA, CDR2 SQIVND (reference sequence). Trimming at V came to 5 bases and at J to 7 bases, leaving 9 bases not matched to a gene. In DNA, the CDR3 is TGTGCCAGTAGTGCCCCGAGGACAGGGGGCCTTGAAAAACTGTTTTTT. The encoded protein is CASSAPRTGGLEKLFF.

V usage is TRBV30 and J usage is TRBJ1-3; D not resolved. This CDR3 is 14 amino acids long. CDR1 is GTSNPN and CDR2 is SVGIG in the germline V gene (reference sequence). Trimming removed 0 bases at V and 3 bases at J, with 9 bases between. The DNA of the CDR3 is TGTGCCTGGAGTGTAGAGACGGGTGGAAACACCATATATTTT. Translating it yields CAWSVETGGNTIYF.